The 30 T cell receptor beta chains presented below share a single source sample, sequenced in a study of technical replicates of blood from a handful of donors (dated by TCRdb to about 2017). The method behind the library was the immunoSEQ multiplex PCR assay. In TCRdb, the immuneACCESS table is reduced to in-frame sequences with V and J assigned. These tables do not hold every clone; where another copy was compared, an unresolved V gene accounts for under half, and the others remain unexplained. Within this sample are approximately 77,000 clones, with approximately 94% of them counted one time only. 0.39% of the sample is held by the ten biggest clonotypes. Sequenced input: T cells isolated from PBMCs. The receptors originated from a human donor in good health.

This chain links TRBV6-1 with TRBJ1-5, with no clear D. CDR1 is MNHNS and CDR2 is SASEGT in the germline V gene. CDR3 length: 13 residues. Trimming pared 2 bases from V and 7 bases from J, leaving 9 bases between. In DNA form, the CDR3 reads TGTGCCAGCAGTGAAACGGGGTCCCAGCCCCAGCATTTT. Amino acid sequence: CASSETGSQPQHF.

The chain links TRBV27 to TRBJ2-7; 9 bases map to TRBD1. J gave up 4 bases and V 1 base, and 14 bases lay outside the gene matches. Looked up from germline, CDR1 is MNHEY and CDR2 is SMNVEV (reference sequence). The CDR3 spans 18 residues. CDR3 residues: CASSLFSGTGRNGYEQYF. In DNA, the CDR3 is TGTGCCAGCAGTTTATTCTCCGGGACAGGGCGTAATGGGTACGAGCAGTACTTC.

The gene calls are TRBV27 and TRBJ2-7; 7 nucleotides line up with TRBD2. Germline CDR1 MNHEY, CDR2 SMNVEV (reference sequence). The CDR3 consists of 13 residues. Trimming at V came to 5 bases and at J to 3 bases, leaving 4 bases not matched to a gene. The CDR3 reads CASSLGTNYEQYF. The DNA for the CDR3 is TGTGCCAGCAGTCTCGGGACTAACTACGAGCAGTACTTC.

This sequence joins TRBV9 and TRBJ1-1, with TRBD1 matching over 9 bases. J gave up 6 bases and V 3 bases, and 12 bases lay outside the gene matches. CDR3 length equals 16 residues. Looked up from germline, CDR1 is SGDLS and CDR2 is YYNGEE. The CDR3 DNA reads TGTGCCAGCAGCGCCGGACCCGGGACAGGGCGTCCTGAAGCTTTCTTT. It translates to CASSAGPGTGRPEAFF.

The J gene is TRBJ1-2, the V gene TRBV5-4, with a weak D call TRBD1 (5 bases). Trimming cost V 4 bases and J 2 bases, with 9 bases left between them. The CDR3 loop spans 13 amino acids. Germline lookup yields CDR1 SGHNT and CDR2 YYREEE (reference sequence). CDR3 region: CASSPSGNYGYTF. The DNA for the CDR3 is TGTGCCAGCAGCCCCTCAGGGAACTATGGCTACACCTTC.

This rearrangement joins TRBV6-5 to TRBJ2-7; 10 nucleotides line up with TRBD2. The CDR3 is 14 residues long. Germline CDR1 is MNHEY and CDR2 is SVGAGI. Trimming took 5 bases from V and 2 from J; bases not matched to a gene: 3. The CDR3 DNA is TGTGCCAGCAGTAGCGGGAGGGAGACCTACGAGCAGTACTTC. Protein: CASSSGRETYEQYF.

This clone was recorded once. The CDR3 loop is CASSPGPKREEGNEQFF. CDR3 nucleotide sequence: TGTGCCAGCAGTCCTGGTCCCAAGCGGGAGGAGGGGAATGAGCAGTTCTTC. This rearrangement joins TRBV28 to TRBJ2-1; TRBD2 matches 9 bases. This CDR3 is 17 amino acids long. Germline assignment: CDR1 MDHEN and CDR2 SYDVKM. The J segment lost 7 bases and the V segment lost 5 bases, leaving 15 bases of the junction unmatched.

The gene calls are TRBV25-1 and TRBJ1-4; 7 bases map to TRBD1. This CDR3 has 16 amino acids. Trimming at V came to 3 bases and at J to 5 bases, leaving 9 bases not matched to a gene. CDR1 and CDR2 from the germline V gene are MGHDK and SYGVNS. The CDR3 sequence is CASSDPKRQGNEKLFF. The CDR3 DNA reads as TGTGCCAGCAGTGACCCTAAAAGACAGGGAAATGAAAAACTGTTTTTT.

The chain links TRBV6-5 to TRBJ2-5; D call uncertain. The CDR3 is 13 amino acids. The germline V gene has CDR1 MNHEY and CDR2 SVGAGI. V was cut by 5 bases and J by 5 bases, with 12 bases left in between. DNA of the CDR3: TGTGCCAGCAGTATACAGTTGTCGGAGACCCAGTACTTC. As protein: CASSIQLSETQYF.

V gene TRBV19 combines with J gene TRBJ2-3; 9 bases fit TRBD2. V shed 6 bases, J shed 3 bases, and the junction held 4 bases outside the gene matches. CDR1 and CDR2 (germline): LNHDA, SQIVND (reference sequence). This CDR3 has 14 residues. CDR3 amino acids: CASSGLARTDTQYF. The CDR3 nucleotides read TGTGCCAGTAGCGGACTAGCGCGGACAGATACGCAGTATTTT. The full variable domain, with the rest looked up from reference TRBV19 and TRBJ2-3, is DGGITQSPKYLFRKEGQNVTLSCEQNLNHDAMYWYRQDPGQGLRLIYYSQIVNDFQKGDIAEGYSVSREKKESFPLTVTSAQKNPTAFYLCASSGLARTDTQYFGPGTRLTVL.

This rearrangement joins TRBV28 to TRBJ1-1, with no clear D. The CDR3 loop spans 14 amino acids. Trimming pared 5 bases from V and 1 base from J, leaving 11 bases between. CDR1 and CDR2 (germline): MDHEN, SYDVKM. The CDR3 DNA reads as TGTGCCAGCAGTCCGCAGATTTGGAACACTGAAGCTTTCTTT. It yields the protein CASSPQIWNTEAFF. The whole variable domain, filled in from reference TRBV28 and TRBJ1-1, reads DVKVTQSSRYLVKRTGEKVFLECVQDMDHENMFWYRQDPGLGLRLIYFSYDVKMKEKGDIPEGYSVSREKKERFSLILESASTNQTSMYLCASSPQIWNTEAFFGQGTRLTVV.

V usage is TRBV18 and J usage is TRBJ1-2; maybe TRBD1 (5 bases). The V gene's germline CDR1 is KGHSH and CDR2 LQKENI. This CDR3 region has 13 residues. The V end lost 3 bases, the J end lost 4 bases, and 9 bases lay between the germline ends. The CDR3 protein is CASSPTALYGYTF. The CDR3, as DNA: TGTGCCAGCTCACCGACAGCCCTCTATGGCTACACCTTC.

V usage is TRBV13 and J usage is TRBJ1-5; weak D call: TRBD1 (5 bases). V lost 5 bases and J 2 bases, leaving 16 bases between the germline ends. The CDR3 sequence is 16 residues long. From germline, CDR1 is PRHDT and CDR2 FYEKMQ (reference sequence). CDR3 residues: CASSRNGGEGNQPQHF. The CDR3 nucleotides read TGTGCCAGCAGCCGAAACGGGGGAGAGGGCAATCAGCCCCAGCATTTT.

This chain joins TRBV10-1 and TRBJ2-7, with 7 bases that match TRBD2. Germline V CDR1 and CDR2: WNHNN, SYGVQD (reference sequence). Losses at the gene ends were 7 bases for V and 0 bases for J; bases not matched to a gene: 9. There are 15 residues in the CDR3. CDR3 DNA: TGCGCCAGCAACTCCCGGGACTACCTCTCCTACGAGCAGTACTTC. Protein product: CASNSRDYLSYEQYF.

The V gene is TRBV7-2, the J gene TRBJ2-3, with D maybe TRBD1 (6 bases). The V end was cut by 2 bases, the J end by 2 bases, with 11 bases between. The CDR3 extends over 15 amino acids. CDR1 SGHTA and CDR2 FQGNSA come from the germline V gene. CDR3 protein: CASSLQGFSTDTQYF. In DNA form, the CDR3 reads TGTGCCAGCAGCTTACAGGGGTTCTCCACAGATACGCAGTATTTT.

The V gene is TRBV11-2, the J gene TRBJ2-7; 8 bases map to TRBD1. Per germline, CDR1 SGHAT and CDR2 FQNNGV. Trimming at V came to 7 bases and at J to 2 bases, leaving 10 bases not matched to a gene. The CDR3 contains 15 residues. The CDR3 here is CASISPWTGPYEQYF. CDR3 nucleotide sequence: TGTGCCAGCATCTCACCTTGGACAGGGCCCTACGAGCAGTACTTC.

The rearrangement links TRBV9 to TRBJ1-3, with 7 bases matching TRBD1. Losses at the gene ends were 3 bases for V and 1 base for J; bases not matched to a gene: 10. CDR1 is SGDLS, CDR2 YYNGEE, per germline. This CDR3 contains 17 residues. The CDR3 DNA follows: TGTGCCAGCAGCGATCAACAGGGGAGAGCTTCTGGAAACACCATATATTTT. Translating gives CASSDQQGRASGNTIYF.

This chain connects TRBV29-1 to TRBJ1-2; TRBD1 might be the D (6 bases). CDR3 length equals 16 residues. V was cut by 5 bases and J by 4 bases, with 23 bases left in between. Germline V gene lookup returns CDR1 SQVTM and CDR2 ANQGSEA. The CDR3 DNA reads TGCAGCGTTATAGGAGCGCCGGACAGCTTTACCTATGGCTACACCTTC. Residues: CSVIGAPDSFTYGYTF.

V and J are TRBV21-1 and TRBJ2-1; TRBD2 reflects the table's D call only, with no check against the DNA. TRBV21-1 is a known pseudogene. This CDR3 region has 15 residues. The CDR3 loop reads CASPPGSGQYNEQFF. CDR3 nucleotide sequence: TGTGCCAGCCCGCCTGGTAGCGGGCAATACAATGAGCAGTTCTTC.

V usage is TRBV7-9 and J usage is TRBJ2-7, with D maybe TRBD1 (6 bases). The ends were cut back, 5 bases at V and 6 bases at J, with 29 bases in the middle. CDR3 size: 18 residues. CDR1 SEHNR and CDR2 FQNEAQ come from the germline V gene (reference sequence). The CDR3 DNA reads as TGTGCCAGCAGCCCCCTGGACAGACTCAGACCTGCTTGGGGCGAGCAGTACTTC. Encoded protein: CASSPLDRLRPAWGEQYF.

The rearrangement uses TRBV6-6 and TRBJ2-2, with 7 bases identical to TRBD1. This CDR3 has 14 residues. Per the germline V gene, CDR1 is MNHNY and CDR2 is SVGAGI (reference sequence). Unmatched junction bases numbered 2, after V lost 4 bases and J lost 3 bases. The CDR3 DNA is TGTGCCAGCAGTTCAGGGGGATACACCGGGGAGCTGTTTTTT. This gives the protein CASSSGGYTGELFF.

V usage is TRBV2 and J usage is TRBJ1-2; D not resolved. The CDR3 extends over 10 amino acids. Trimming pared 5 bases from V and 13 bases from J, leaving 11 bases between. The germline V gene encodes CDR1 SNHLY and CDR2 FYNNEI. The CDR3 protein is CASSTKLATF. In nucleotides, the CDR3 is TGTGCCAGCAGTACTAAACTAGCCACCTTC.

This chain uses TRBV27 with TRBJ2-7, with 8 bases that match TRBD2. The CDR3 totals 15 residues. The V gene end was trimmed by 4 bases and the J gene end by 2 bases; junction bases not matched to a gene: 7. Germline CDR1 MNHEY, CDR2 SMNVEV (reference sequence). The CDR3 loop is CASSWTRGLAYEQYF. CDR3 nucleotide sequence: TGTGCCAGCAGTTGGACGAGGGGACTAGCCTACGAGCAGTACTTC.

The chain carries TRBV15 and TRBJ1-3, with D perhaps TRBD1 (5 bases). CDR1 LNHNV and CDR2 YYDKDF come from the germline V gene (reference sequence). The V end lost 0 bases, the J end lost 4 bases, and 16 bases lay between the germline ends. This CDR3 spans 17 amino acids. In DNA, the CDR3 is TGTGCCACCAGCAGAGATAAAGCGGGGGGACCAGGAAACACCATATATTTT. Translated: CATSRDKAGGPGNTIYF.

V gene TRBV2 combines with J gene TRBJ2-3, with a weak D call TRBD2 (5 bases). The CDR3 contains 10 residues. V was clipped by 6 bases and J by 11 bases, with 9 bases between them. Looked up from germline, CDR1 is SNHLY and CDR2 is FYNNEI. This CDR3 is CASRSREQYF. CDR3 nucleotide sequence: TGTGCCAGCAGGAGCCGGGAGCAGTATTTT. Full variable domain (missing parts from reference TRBV2 and TRBJ2-3): EPEVTQTPSHQVTQMGQEVILRCVPISNHLYFYWYRQILGQKVEFLVSFYNNEISEKSEIFDDQFSVERPDGSNFTLKIRSTKLEDSAMYFCASRSREQYFGPGTRLTVL.

J is TRBJ2-7 and V is TRBV5-6; tentatively, D is TRBD1 (6 bases). The CDR3 has 13 amino acids. Germline-derived CDR1 and CDR2 are SGHDT and YYEEEE. The V end was cut by 2 bases, the J end by 5 bases, with 11 bases between. The CDR3 nucleotides are TGTGCCAGCAGCTTACAGGGTCTAAACGAGCAGTACTTC. As protein: CASSLQGLNEQYF.

A single count supports this clone. This chain links TRBV5-1 with TRBJ2-5, with 11 bases fitting TRBD2. Trimming took 0 bases from V and 5 from J; bases not matched to a gene: 12. Germline assignment: CDR1 SGHRS and CDR2 YFSETQ. The CDR3 covers 18 residues. CDR3 protein: CASSLGLSGRAGEETQYF. DNA for the CDR3: TGCGCCAGCAGCTTGGGTCTTAGCGGGAGGGCCGGAGAGGAGACCCAGTACTTC.

The J gene is TRBJ2-1, the V gene TRBV5-4; maybe TRBD1 (9 bases). The CDR3 is made up of 20 amino acids. The germline gives CDR1 SGHNT, CDR2 YYREEE (reference sequence). Trimming shortened V by 0 bases and J by 4 bases, and 26 bases separated the two germline ends. CDR3: CASSLVRWTGASGSYNEQFF. The CDR3 coding sequence is TGTGCCAGCAGCTTGGTTCGCTGGACAGGGGCAAGCGGGAGTTACAATGAGCAGTTCTTC.

The genes are TRBV7-9 and TRBJ1-1; 8 nucleotides align to TRBD1. CDR1 and CDR2 (germline): SEHNR, FQNEAQ (reference sequence). The CDR3 runs to 14 residues. The V and J ends lost 5 bases and 4 bases, in that order; junction bases with no gene match: 6. CDR3 DNA: TGTGCCAGCAGCCCGAGGACAGGGACCACTGAAGCTTTCTTT. Encoded protein: CASSPRTGTTEAFF.

The genes are TRBV19 and TRBJ2-5, with TRBD1 matching 11 bases. V shed 8 bases, J shed 4 bases, and the junction held 9 bases outside the gene matches. The CDR3 runs 15 residues. The germline V gene has CDR1 LNHDA and CDR2 SQIVND (reference sequence). The DNA of the CDR3 is TGTGCCAGTTCCTTCCCCGGGACAGGGGGAGAGACCCAGTACTTC. As protein: CASSFPGTGGETQYF.